This entry describes one T cell receptor (beta chain). Its antigen is still unknown. Per-base quality was not reported, and no clone a single base away is much larger than it. These data are taken from a study of blood T cells in healthy people across ages (dated by TCRdb to the mid-2010s). Concerning the study at large: In model experiments, template switching captured about one uniquely barcoded TCR beta cDNA molecule for every two T cells. The study measured age-related changes in TCR beta repertoire diversity using deep sequencing normalized with unique cDNA molecular identifiers. Four age groups were formed from the donors: young (average approximately 16 years), middle-aged (around 39), aged (about 68) and long-lived (less than 85). Using the same blood draw, the study looked at two additional independent replicas of 1 million unique cDNA reads for two donors, one aged 18 to 29 and the other aged 80 or older. Results and caveats for the whole study, not just this receptor: As age increased, observed TCR beta diversity per million T cells dropped in a roughly linear way, and a significant reduction was already evident by age roughly 36. Estimates of total diversity from one million sequenced T cells were regarded as lower bounds and underestimates. A strong correlation was found between observed TCR beta diversity and the percentage of naive T cells measured by flow cytometry. Bulk unsorted PBMC profiling prevented conclusive comparison of naive and antigen-experienced compartments. Because donor CMV infection status was unknown, age-related changes in expanded clonotypes were potentially confounded. Compared with the aged group, more naive CD4+ T cells, fewer expanded clones and increased TCR diversity were shown by the long-lived group, suggesting age selection.

Library creation used 5' RACE. Sequenced on an Illumina HiSeq 2500. A second about 6 to 11 cycle PCR used a sample-barcoded 5' primer and a J-beta primer mix. A unique molecular identifier was introduced onto each TCR beta cDNA molecule by a template-switch 5' adaptor carrying 12 random nucleotides. Each sample yielded at least 2.5 million CDR3-containing paired-end reads. All of the RNA was converted into first-strand cDNA using the Mint cDNA synthesis kit, with a TRBC-specific oligonucleotide serving as the primer. After uracil-DNA glycosylase treatment, a first 18-cycle PCR used universal primers M1SS and BC2_uni_R on all cDNA. Turning to the authors' computational methods: Normalization of each sample was performed by random selection of 1 million high-quality reads, each carrying a distinct molecular identifier. Instead of being binned into consensus sequences, reads with shared molecular identifiers were discarded. MiTCR, set to a Q25 quality threshold and the strictest error-elimination algorithm, was used for CDR3 identification, clonotype clustering and error correction. A nonparametric unseen species model with Euler transformation was used to estimate lower-bound total TCR beta diversity. TCRdb reanalyzed the raw reads on its own, using fastp at Q25 for trimming and MiXCR for clone calling, and kept in-frame beta chains. Every distinct CDR3 protein forms one entry, paired with its most common genes and DNA. What appears here as the V and J calls and clone size reflects TCRdb's work, not the paper's. In all, the sample holds approximately 800,000 distinct CDR3 sequences, and roughly 25% of those were seen once. The ten top clones hold under 3% of the sample.

The donors were 40 or so Caucasian individuals from Russia, aged 6 to 90 years, who were systemically healthy. Each donor gave about 9.8 milliliters of peripheral blood, drawn into EDTA-treated Vacutainer tubes. Ficoll-Paque density-gradient centrifugation was used to isolate PBMCs, with at least 6 million per sample. Total RNA was extracted from PBMCs with Trizol reagent, with at least 5.5 micrograms obtained per sample. For every donor, an aliquot of PBMCs went through flow cytometry to measure the percentages of naive CD45RAhigh/CD27high T cells. Spanning cysteine to phenylalanine, the CDR3 consists of 13 amino acids. Only CDR3 DNA is held: 39 bases, read in frame from base 1. As encoded in the germline V gene, CDR1 is SQVTM while CDR2 is ANQGSEA. V and J are truncated by 2 bases and 5 bases respectively, leaving an intervening sequence of 9 bases. The data also belong to a second study, concerning T cells of mothers and their children. As described in the second report: The donors were nine systemically healthy Caucasian individuals, made up of three mothers and their six children. cDNA synthesis used all of the extracted RNA, with about 1.5 ug of RNA in each 15 ul reaction. In the second PCR, the M1S primer introduced both the sample barcodes and 2-4 random nucleotides. Each mother yielded over 8.5 million TCR beta CDR3 reads and each child roughly 3 million reads. TCR recombination output is similarly shaped by thymic selection in related and unrelated pairs, with a minor effect exerted by inherited differences. Normalized repertoire overlap was always found to be slightly, but never significantly, higher in related mother-child pairs than in unrelated mother-child pairs. No persistent microchimeric T cell clones were detected, at a sensitivity of roughly 100 clones per million clonotypes. In the study, deep NGS was used to compare the TCR beta repertoires of mothers and children, and features distinguishing related mother-child pairs from unrelated individuals were sought. Mothers averaged roughly 40 +/- 4 years of age and children averaged about 10 +/- 4 years. After adapter ligation with NEBNext reagents, the libraries were sequenced on Illumina HiSeq 2000 with 100+100 nt paired-end reads. Mother and child libraries were prepared a month apart and sequenced in separate runs to prevent cross-contamination. Each donor had between about 450,000 and 2,100,000 distinct TCR beta clonotypes identified. Naive TCR beta clonotypes were estimated from low-frequency clonotypes matched to each donor's FACS-determined naive share, without sorting.

The sequence links TRBV29-1 to TRBJ1-4; tentative D gene TRBD1, with 6 bases matching. The sequencing sample was made of blood. This sequence was found in a boy younger than 18 in good health. The CDR3 protein: CSVEQGPNEKLFF. The bases are TGCAGCGTTGAACAGGGGCCAAATGAAAAACTGTTTTTT.